The T cell receptor (beta chain) described here comes from a study of shared clonotypes between healthy human individuals. For the study at large: Each donor's CD4 naive and CD4 memory cells filled three plates apiece, CD8 naive two, and CD8 memory one.

CD45RO-negative cells were positively selected for CCR7, leaving out terminally differentiated effector memory CD45RA+ cells. The protocol was immunoSEQ multiplex PCR, while the TCRdb copy is restricted to in-frame clones and leaves out a portion. The sample lists under 1 million clones, 92% occurring once. The germline gives CDR1 MNHEY, CDR2 SMNVEV (reference sequence). Trimming at V came to 2 bases and at J to 4 bases, leaving 4 bases not matched to a gene. The CDR3 is 14 amino acids. With respect to this clone: Its specificity is not known.

General study results and limits: The study generally estimated greater richness for naive than memory subsets. Despite large depth, sorted-subset datasets appeared incompletely sequenced.

V is TRBV27 and J is TRBJ2-7; 8 nucleotides line up with TRBD1. The clonotype originates from a man aged 25 to 40 in good health. The source material was naive CD8+ T cells sorted from blood. CDR3 amino acids: CASSLRTGRYEQYF. The CDR3 bases are TGTGCCAGCAGTTTAAGGACAGGGAGATACGAGCAGTACTTC.